This TCR beta chain was observed in a study of regulatory T cells in long-lasting Graves disease (dated by TCRdb to the early 2020s). A note on the overall study: In the newly diagnosed Graves' disease group, patients had been taking antithyroid drugs for less than 3 months. Patients with persistent Graves' disease were compared with patients with newly diagnosed Graves' disease using TCR sequencing and RNA sequencing of peripheral blood. The study was registered as a clinical trial and conducted in China. A total of around 35 samples were covered by TCR sequencing, comprising approximately 13 persistent and some 20 newly diagnosed Graves' disease patients.

The method behind the library was multiplex PCR. The listed sequencing device is Illumina HiSeq 4000. TCR beta libraries were built with iRepertoire HTBI primers and Arm-PCR amplification of CDR3 regions. PCR products were gel purified before sequencing. The original methods were these. A total of fewer than 70 TRBV and more than twelve TRBJ segments were identified across samples and were used for gene usage analysis of CDR3 amino acid clonotypes. COPE and FqMerger were used to merge the filtered high-quality paired reads into contigs. BLAST was used to align contigs to the IMGT TRBV, TRBD and TRBJ reference genes, and CDR3 was defined following IMGT. Clonotypes above 0.1% frequency were classified as highly expanded clones. Repertoire diversity was measured by Shannon entropy, and V-J evenness by the Gini coefficient. Public clonotypes were defined as clonotypes shared by more than one individual. TCRdb passed the public sequencing reads through fastp at Q25 and MiXCR, retaining productive beta sequences. Merged by CDR3 protein, the rows form single entries marked with the most common genes and DNA. The V and J calls shown here were made by TCRdb, not taken from the authors' results. Recorded for this sample are 410,000 or so distinct CDR3 sequences; around 14% of them occurred a single time. Roughly a sixth of the sample is in the top ten clones.

Overall results and qualifications from the work: Lower TCR Shannon entropy and fewer highly expanded clones were observed in persistent Graves' disease patients than in newly diagnosed patients, which suggested clonal expansion. Only the TCR beta chain was sequenced and analyzed. Preferential use of TRBV28, TRBJ1-2 and TRBJ2-5 was observed in persistent disease, whereas TRBV20-1 and TRBJ2-1 were favored in newly diagnosed disease. The small sample size was acknowledged by the authors as a limitation that may reduce accuracy. Because the primary lesion, thyroid tissue, could not be accessed, the study looked at peripheral blood alone. Patients with persistent disease shared more public clonotypes (around 2,500) than newly diagnosed patients did (about 1,000).

This clonotype has ten or more counts. What this receptor recognizes is not known. No much larger clone is present one base from it, and per-base qualities are unavailable. The germline V gene gives CDR1 as SGHTA and CDR2 as FQGTGA. The CDR3 has 15 amino acids, counting the end cysteine and phenylalanine. The kept DNA is CDR3 alone, 45 bases in frame from the first base. V loses 1 base, J loses 0 bases, and the germline ends lie 7 bases apart. In light of the paper, this sample's time point label describes: newly diagnosed GD, antithyroid drugs for less than 3 months. RNA was extracted from PBMCs in TRIzol for both TCR sequencing and RNA sequencing. The diagnosis of Graves' disease was made according to American Thyroid Association guidelines. Patients were recruited from an endocrinology department in Xi'an, China. From each patient, around 9 milliliters of peripheral blood was collected into an EDTA anticoagulant tube. Ficoll Paque Plus density gradient separation was used to isolate PBMCs, and no additional T cell sorting was done. An Agilent 2100 Bioanalyzer and agarose gel were used to check RNA quality, while a NanoDrop 2000 measured RNA concentration.

These data also formed part of another study, on T cells in Graves' hyperthyroidism and ophthalmopathy. The second publication reports: A patient counted as having stable Graves' hyperthyroidism if no progression to ophthalmopathy occurred over 18 months of follow-up. Hyperthyroidism patients were newly diagnosed, had a disease duration of under 2 months, and were aged 18 to 65 years. Exclusion was applied to patients with uncontrolled infections, other autoimmune diseases, pregnancy or lactation. Diagnoses were established on the basis of clinical symptoms, serum thyroxine and TRAb, thyroid ultrasound, and orbital computed tomography. For the first round of RT-PCR on the TCR CDR3, the HTBI primer set was used together with the Qiagen OneStep RT-PCR kit. Most expanded thyroid clonotypes (frequency above 0.001) were also found in blood, which suggests that blood repertoires may mirror thyroid immune responses. In cross-validation, a model built on a 13 V-J signature told ophthalmopathy apart from stable hyperthyroidism with 87.88% sensitivity and approximately 81% specificity, and in testing the same model reached 80%/75%. During validation, the model predicted progression to ophthalmopathy a median of approximately six months ahead of onset, with approximately 71% sensitivity and around 73% specificity. To identify TCR V-J signatures that set the groups apart, the researchers used a discovery cohort of about a hundred patients, made up of approximately 43 with Graves' ophthalmopathy and approximately 57 with stable Graves' hyperthyroidism. Prospective prediction of ophthalmopathy was tested in an independent validation cohort consisting of under 20 hyperthyroidism patients and approximately 16 patients who later progressed to ophthalmopathy. The approximately 97 discovery patients were randomly divided into training and test sets at a 7:3 ratio. Thyroid tissue and blood T-cell repertoires from about six Graves' hyperthyroidism patients were also compared in the study. Following sampling, methimazole starting at 30 mg daily was given to hyperthyroidism patients, and high-dose intravenous methylprednisolone was given to ophthalmopathy patients. A second multiplex PCR round built the libraries, followed by size selection and purification. Sequencing of the libraries was done on an Illumina HiSeq2000 using paired-end 100 bp reads. SOAPnuke was used to process the raw data, with reads discarded if the reads contained adapters or uncalled bases, had a mean Phred below 15, or lacked an exact constant-primer or identifier match. COPE v1.2.5 was used to merge the high-quality paired reads, and each unique nucleotide sequence was defined as a clonotype. MiTCR v1.1 was used to align the clonotypes against IMGT TRBV, TRBD and TRBJ reference segments. The analysis included only V-J combinations with a frequency above 0.0001, which together covered around 99% of the repertoires. The TCS score was defined as F50 (clonal expansion) divided by E x V (chaos), with BLOSUM62-based TCRdist calculated between CDR3 peptides within each V-J. Welch's t-statistics and random forest reduced 514 V-J features to about 13, which were used in a naive Bayes classifier (R e1071). No statistical method was used to set the sample size in advance, and investigators knew the group allocation. According to the paper, TCR Vbeta CDR3 sequencing was carried out on 135 peripheral blood samples, which came from approximately 43 ophthalmopathy, about 75 hyperthyroidism and 17 progressor patients.

The V gene is TRBV7-3 and the J gene is TRBJ2-1, with the D gene too uncertain to name. The input for sequencing was peripheral blood mononuclear cells (PBMCs), taken at new diagnosis, from a patient treated with antithyroid drugs. The sequence was obtained from a young woman with Graves disease. Donor details come from another sample of the same person, matched by shared clones. The DNA sequence is TGTGCCAGCAGCTTAAGTCCCGCCTCCTACAATGAGCAGTTCTTC. The translation is CASSLSPASYNEQFF.